Listed here is a single T cell receptor (beta chain). These data originate in a study of shared clonotypes between healthy human individuals. Whole-study context: Aged 18 to 49, the donors were a couple of women and a few men.

V lost 3 bases and J 8 bases, leaving 13 bases between the germline ends. CDR1 ENHRY and CDR2 SYGVKD come from the germline V gene. The CDR3 is 13 amino acids. Assay execution took place at the deep level. Per the original data handling: In the immunoSEQ data, sequences were junction-only and lacked quality scores, so filtering differed. Data came from immunoSEQ multiplex PCR; TCRdb stores just in-frame clones and leaves some out. The D gene and trimming were derived from the DNA, and the V and J assignments and clone size from that table. The sample has 550,000 to 600,000 clones; around 78% are singletons.

The rearrangement links TRBV10-3 to TRBJ1-1, with D possibly matching TRBD1 (5 bases). The clonotype was recovered from a woman aged 35 to 49 in good health. Some clones in this sample may be carry-over from other donors' samples. The material sequenced was PBMCs. The CDR3 DNA follows: TGTGCCATCAGTGATTCGAGGGGCAGGGAAGCTTTCTTT. Its protein product is CAISDSRGREAFF.